The table lists the clone carrying this T cell receptor beta chain with many counts. The antigen is unknown. MiXCR, applied by TCRdb to the 5' RACE reads, yields one record per CDR3 protein. The table shows some 250,000 distinct CDR3 sequences, with over 5.5% occurring only once. The CDR3 has 15 amino acids. V was shortened by 3 bases and J by 0 bases, with 9 bases between the two germline ends. Germline CDR1 is SEHNR and CDR2 is FQNEAQ (reference sequence). The data originate from a study of identical twins. Study-wide findings and caveats: Without tracking the same donors, conclusions rested on cross-sectional statistical analysis.

This sample was shared with a second study, whose subject was T cells expressing NK-cell markers. From that report: There were several donors in whom these clonotypes also led the CD3+CD56-NKG2C+ fraction.

What was sequenced was CD8+ T cells sorted from blood. V is TRBV7-9 and J is TRBJ1-5, with TRBD1 as a possible D gene (5 bases). The origin of this receptor is a woman aged 18 to 35 in good health. This chain's CDR3 is CASSLGGHSNQPQHF. DNA for the CDR3: TGTGCCAGCAGCTTGGGGGGTCATAGCAATCAGCCCCAGCATTTT. The whole variable domain, remainder taken from reference TRBV7-9 and TRBJ1-5, is DTGVSQNPRHKITKRGQNVTFRCDPISEHNRLYWYRQTLGQGPEFLTYFQNEAQLEKSRLLSDRFSAERPKGSFSTLEIQRTEQGDSAMYLCASSLGGHSNQPQHFGDGTRLSIL.